This T cell receptor (beta chain) was obtained from a study of cytomegalovirus exposure and HLA in healthy donors. Background on the study: The 110 or so validation repertoires used a platform that matched the one used for the approximately 700 first-cohort repertoires, as a later analysis reported.

A remark on this clone: Its antigen is currently unknown.

Findings and caveats of the study: Cytomegalovirus-associated status was assigned to 150 or so TCR beta chains. Subsequent analysis revealed that first-cohort TCR clusters tended to co-occur in the approximately 120 validation repertoires. CMV antigen specificity was confirmed in vitro for three CMV-associated chains.

Clones were sequenced by immunoSEQ multiplex PCR, and TCRdb holds only the in-frame ones, with some missing. This table has some 170,000 clones, 85% to 90% appearing once. The germline V gene has CDR1 LNHNV and CDR2 YYDKDF (reference sequence). Trimming at V came to 2 bases and at J to 0 bases, leaving 5 bases not matched to a gene. The CDR3 spans 17 residues. This clonotype was obtained from a woman aged 25 to 39 in good health and CMV-seronegative. The sequencing input was PBMCs. The genes are TRBV15 and TRBJ2-5; 11 bases align to TRBD2. The CDR3 region is CATSRKSSGGNQETQYF. The CDR3 coding sequence is TGTGCCACCAGCAGAAAGTCTAGCGGGGGGAACCAAGAGACCCAGTACTTC.